One and the same sample provided the 23 T cell receptor beta chains below, sequenced in a study of blood T cell repertoires in COVID-19. Profiled with immunoSEQ multiplex PCR; TCRdb holds only in-frame clones, not every one. The sample lists 250,000 to 300,000 clones; 75% to 90% were seen once. Sequencing was performed on peripheral blood. The origin of the receptors is a woman aged 50 to 65 who had recovered from COVID-19.

This clone was seen more than once but under ten times. V and J are TRBV10-3 and TRBJ2-2; TRBD1 matches 9 bases. V trimming: 8 bases; J trimming: 4 bases; junction bases outside the gene matches: 17. The germline gives CDR1 ENHRY, CDR2 SYGVKD. This CDR3 contains 18 residues. Here the CDR3 reads CAIHGQGTDLMGTGELFF. For the CDR3, the DNA is TGTGCCATCCACGGACAGGGGACGGATTTAATGGGCACCGGGGAGCTGTTTTTT.

This rearrangement joins TRBV6-2 or TRBV6-3 to TRBJ2-6; D gene uncertain. Trimming cost V 6 bases and J 0 bases, with 6 bases left between them. The CDR3 totals 14 residues. Per the germline V gene, CDR1 is MNHEY and CDR2 is SVGEGT. The CDR3 DNA sequence: TGTGCCAGCAGCAGCGACTCTGGGGCCAACGTCCTGACTTTC. Amino acids: CASSSDSGANVLTF.

The CDR3 nucleotides read TGCGCCAGCAGCGCCAGTACAGGGCTCCCGTACGAGCAGTACTTC. Its protein product is CASSASTGLPYEQYF. The chain is built from TRBV5-1 and TRBJ2-7; maybe TRBD1 (6 bases). Germline loops: CDR1 SGHRS, CDR2 YFSETQ. With 4 bases removed from V and 4 bases from J, the gap between germline ends came to 18 bases. This CDR3 spans 15 amino acids.

The rearrangement links TRBV3-1 (or the pseudogene TRBV3-2) to TRBJ1-1; 10 bases match TRBD1. The junction had 11 bases not matched to a gene; V was cut back by 4 bases and J by 6 bases. The V gene's germline CDR1 is LGHDT and CDR2 YNNKEL (reference sequence). The CDR3 sequence is 16 residues long. CDR3 region: CASSRYRDRGSPEAFF. CDR3 in DNA: TGTGCCAGCAGCCGCTACCGGGACAGGGGAAGTCCTGAAGCTTTCTTT.

The chain employs TRBV28 and TRBJ2-1; 7 positions agree with TRBD2. The ends lost 5 bases at V and 5 bases at J; junction bases unmatched: 9. Germline CDR1 is MDHEN and CDR2 is SYDVKM. This CDR3 region has 15 residues. DNA of the CDR3: TGTGCCAGCAGTACTGGGGGGGGAGGGCACAATGAGCAGTTCTTC. Its protein is CASSTGGGGHNEQFF.

The chain is built from TRBV7-2 and TRBJ2-5; 13 bases match TRBD2. V gave up 1 base and J gave up 2 bases; unmatched junction bases: 4. The germline CDR1 and CDR2 sequences are SGHTA and FQGNSA. The CDR3 sequence is 17 residues long. The CDR3 loop is CASSLGWTSGSQETQYF. The CDR3 coding sequence is TGTGCCAGCAGCTTAGGATGGACTAGCGGGAGTCAAGAGACCCAGTACTTC.

This clone appeared a few times. The V gene is TRBV27, the J gene TRBJ2-3; tentative D call: TRBD2 (6 bases). V lost 5 bases and J lost 5, with 14 bases in between. The CDR3 runs to 14 residues. CDR1 and CDR2 from the germline V gene are MNHEY and SMNVEV (reference sequence). The CDR3 here is CASSDGGGRDTQYF. Here the CDR3 DNA reads TGTGCCAGCAGTGACGGGGGAGGTCGAGATACGCAGTATTTT.

In its sample, this clone was seen a few times. The V call is TRBV19, the J call TRBJ2-5; D unresolved. The CDR3 consists of 14 residues. Trimming removed 5 bases from V and 1 base from J, with 11 bases in between. Germline V lookup: CDR1 LNHDA, CDR2 SQIVND (reference sequence). CDR3: CASSLKLLQETQYF. CDR3 sequence (DNA): TGTGCCAGTAGTCTGAAGCTCCTCCAAGAGACCCAGTACTTC.

V gene TRBV7-2 combines with J gene TRBJ1-5; no definite D call. The CDR3 is 14 residues long. The V end lost 1 base, the J end lost 5 bases, and 9 bases lay between the germline ends. The germline gives CDR1 SGHTA, CDR2 FQGNSA. In DNA form, the CDR3 reads TGTGCCAGCAGCTTAGATCCGGGTGATCAGCCCCAGCATTTT. This codes for CASSLDPGDQPQHF.

The chain couples TRBV5-1 to TRBJ2-1; unclear D gene. Trimming took 0 bases from V and 2 from J, leaving 9 bases between them. The CDR3 has 15 residues. The V gene's germline CDR1 is SGHRS and CDR2 YFSETQ. The CDR3: CASSLDGPTYNEQFF. The CDR3 nucleotides read TGCGCCAGCAGCTTGGATGGGCCGACCTACAATGAGCAGTTCTTC.

V is TRBV9 and J is TRBJ1-1; 7 bases fit TRBD1. CDR3 length: 18 residues. The V segment lost 3 bases and the J segment 1 base; nucleotides outside the gene matches: 15. Germline loops: CDR1 SGDLS, CDR2 YYNGEE. As DNA, the CDR3 is TGTGCCAGCAGCGCAATGACAGGGAACTTGGGACCGAACACTGAAGCTTTCTTT. Encoded protein: CASSAMTGNLGPNTEAFF.

The chain combines TRBV21-1 with TRBJ2-6; TRBD1 was called by the table and not checked on the DNA. TRBV21-1 is noted as a pseudogene. This CDR3 comprises 19 residues. In DNA, the CDR3 is TGTGCCAGCAGCAAACCGACAGGGGAGGCCCTCTCTGGGGCCAACGTCCTGACTTTC. It translates to CASSKPTGEALSGANVLTF.

J is TRBJ2-1 and V is TRBV6-6; 9 nucleotides match TRBD1. This CDR3 has 16 residues. With V trimmed by 5 bases and J by 2 bases, 7 bases remained unmatched. From germline, CDR1 is MNHNY and CDR2 SVGAGI (reference sequence). The CDR3 region is CASSPRQGGTYNEQFF. The CDR3 region has the DNA TGTGCCAGCAGTCCCCGACAGGGGGGGACCTACAATGAGCAGTTCTTC.

The J gene is TRBJ1-5, the V gene TRBV18; the match to TRBD1 covers 10 bases. Germline CDR1 reads KGHSH; CDR2 reads LQKENI. V lost 6 bases, J lost 3 bases, and 8 bases stayed unmatched. This CDR3 has 16 amino acids. The DNA of the CDR3 is TGTGCCAGCTCCCTCGGACAGGGGGTCCTCAATCAGCCCCAGCATTTT. It specifies CASSLGQGVLNQPQHF.

The chain links TRBV9 to TRBJ2-7, with 8 bases lining up with TRBD2. CDR1 and CDR2 from the germline V gene are SGDLS and YYNGEE. The CDR3 is made up of 15 amino acids. The trim removed 1 base at V and 0 bases at J, leaving 3 bases unmatched. The CDR3 nucleotides read TGTGCCAGCAGCGTACTAGCGGGCCCCTCCTACGAGCAGTACTTC. This gives the protein CASSVLAGPSYEQYF.

The gene calls are TRBV14 and TRBJ1-2; maybe TRBD1 (5 bases). V dropped 4 bases and J dropped 5 bases, with 14 bases sitting between them. CDR3 length equals 14 residues. From germline, CDR1 is SGHDN and CDR2 FVKESK. CDR3: CASSLGGATYGYTF. CDR3 DNA sequence: TGTGCCAGCAGCCTCGGGGGAGCGACGTATGGCTACACCTTC.

Only a few counts were recorded for this clone. The chain recombines TRBV28 with TRBJ2-7; the D gene is possibly TRBD1 (5 bases). CDR1 and CDR2 from the germline V gene are MDHEN and SYDVKM. Trimming left V 8 bases short and J 6 bases short, with 14 bases between. The CDR3 has 12 amino acids. The CDR3 here is CASSVMQGEQYF. CDR3 bases: TGTGCCAGCTCCGTGATGCAGGGCGAGCAGTACTTC.

The chain has TRBV6-6 and TRBJ2-1; 9 bases match TRBD2. The CDR3 has 17 amino acids. In germline, CDR1 is MNHNY, CDR2 SVGAGI (reference sequence). The V and J ends lost 5 bases and 3 bases, in that order; junction bases with no gene match: 11. The CDR3: CASSRVLAGAIYNEQFF. The CDR3, as DNA: TGTGCCAGCAGTCGGGTCTTAGCGGGAGCAATCTACAATGAGCAGTTCTTC.

This clone was seen once. This sequence joins TRBV27 and TRBJ2-5; D possibly corresponds to TRBD1 (5 bases). This CDR3 region has 15 residues. Between the trimmed V and J ends, which lost 5 bases and 5 bases, there was a span of 18 bases. Germline-derived CDR1 and CDR2 are MNHEY and SMNVEV (reference sequence). CDR3 region: CASSPLPTGLETQYF. The CDR3 DNA follows: TGTGCCAGCAGTCCCCTTCCCACAGGTTTGGAGACCCAGTACTTC.

The chain carries TRBV7-2 and TRBJ2-7; weak D call: TRBD2 (6 bases). The CDR3 is 15 amino acids. Germline V gives CDR1 SGHTA, CDR2 FQGNSA. Trimming stripped 4 bases from V and 0 bases from J, with 13 bases between. The CDR3 protein is CASSSNLGSSYEQYF. CDR3 bases: TGTGCCAGCAGCTCTAACCTCGGGAGCTCCTACGAGCAGTACTTC. Supplemented by reference TRBV7-2 and TRBJ2-7, the full variable domain reads GAGVSQSPSNKVTEKGKDVELRCDPISGHTALYWYRQSLGQGLEFLIYFQGNSAPDKSGLPSDRFSAERTGGSVSTLTIQRTQQEDSAVYLCASSSNLGSSYEQYFGPGTRLTVT.

The chain uses TRBV7-2 and TRBJ2-4; TRBD1 agrees at 8 bases. Germline values: CDR1 SGHTA, CDR2 FQGNSA. V dropped 2 bases and J dropped 0; count of bases not matched to a gene: 6. The length of the CDR3 is 17 residues. The chain's CDR3 is CASSLQGAYEAKNIQYF. The CDR3 region has the DNA TGTGCCAGCAGCTTACAGGGGGCCTACGAAGCCAAAAACATTCAGTACTTC.

The chain uses TRBV14 and TRBJ2-2; D is possibly TRBD2 (5 bases). The CDR3 extends over 17 amino acids. Trimming took 1 base from V and 7 from J, leaving 19 bases between them. CDR1 and CDR2 from the germline V gene are SGHDN and FVKESK. As DNA, the CDR3 is TGTGCCAGCAGCCAAGGGACGGGAAAACCGGGGATCGGGGAGCTGTTTTTT. It encodes CASSQGTGKPGIGELFF.

This clone was picked up a small number of times. The chain combines TRBV30 with TRBJ2-2; 8 bases align to TRBD1. Trimming took 1 base from V and 0 from J; bases not matched to a gene: 13. The CDR3 is 19 residues long. Germline loops: CDR1 GTSNPN, CDR2 SVGIG (reference sequence). CDR3 residues: CAWSAPDRDWVTNTGELFF. The CDR3 bases are TGTGCCTGGAGTGCACCGGACAGGGATTGGGTTACGAACACCGGGGAGCTGTTTTTT. Complete variable domain (other parts from reference TRBV30 and TRBJ2-2): SQTIHQWPATLVQPVGSPLSLECTVEGTSNPNLYWYRQAAGRGLQLLFYSVGIGQISSEVPQNLSASRPQDRQFILSSKKLLLSDSGFYLCAWSAPDRDWVTNTGELFFGEGSRLTVL.